There are many counts of the clone carrying this TCR beta chain. What it binds is unknown. This entry belongs to a study of CD8 T cells in ankylosing spondylitis. TCRdb re-analysed the 5' RACE reads in MiXCR, keeping a single row per CDR3 protein. This sample yields about 460,000 distinct CDR3 sequences, of which roughly 5.2% are seen a single time; under 4.5% belongs to the top ten. Findings of the study overall: The disease-linked clones had a CD8+ phenotype and low blood frequencies. A motif in TCR beta, a set of roughly 8 highly homologous variants, appeared characteristic of ankylosing spondylitis blood.

The CDR3 totals 15 residues. The J segment lost 7 bases and the V segment lost 1 base, leaving 3 bases of the junction unmatched. Looked up from germline, CDR1 is SGHTA and CDR2 is FQGNSA. The sequenced material came from blood, either unsorted or a sorted T cell fraction (not recorded which). The clonotype was recovered from a male donor with ankylosing spondylitis. The chain carries TRBV7-2 and TRBJ1-6; 8 nucleotides line up with TRBD1. The DNA for the CDR3 is TGTGCCAGCAGCTTAGAAACAGGGGGGAATTCACCCCTCCACTTT. Its translation: CASSLETGGNSPLHF.